Sequencing of this T cell receptor beta chain was carried out in a study of CD8+ T cells in alopecia areata. This CDR3 spans 16 amino acids. V shed 5 bases and J 2 bases; nucleotides not matched to a gene: 10. CDR1 and CDR2 (germline): SGHTA, FQGNSA. RNA extraction and reverse transcription yielded cDNA as sequencing template. Produced via immunoSEQ multiplex PCR; TCRdb's table is partial and in-frame only. Of roughly 110,000 clones in the sample, over 80% were seen once. As for treatment: oral pan-JAK inhibitor, 5-10 mg twice daily. V and J are TRBV7-2 and TRBJ2-7, with TRBD2 matching 9 bases. Material: CD8+ T cells sorted from blood, obtained at week 24, from a patient treated with tofacitinib. The clonotype was recovered from a human donor with alopecia areata. CDR3 sequence (DNA): TGTGCCAGCAGCCCCCTCGGCGGGGGGGCGGCCTACGAGCAGTACTTC. It specifies CASSPLGGGAAYEQYF.